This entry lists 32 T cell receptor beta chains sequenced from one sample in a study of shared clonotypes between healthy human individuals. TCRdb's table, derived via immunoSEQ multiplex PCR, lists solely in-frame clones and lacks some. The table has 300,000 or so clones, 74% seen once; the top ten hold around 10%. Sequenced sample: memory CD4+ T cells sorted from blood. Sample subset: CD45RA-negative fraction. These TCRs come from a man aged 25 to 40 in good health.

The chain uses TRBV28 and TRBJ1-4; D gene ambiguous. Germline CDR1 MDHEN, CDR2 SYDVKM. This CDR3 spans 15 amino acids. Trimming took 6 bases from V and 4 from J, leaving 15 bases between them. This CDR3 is CASSPQDAGNEKLFF. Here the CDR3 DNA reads TGTGCCAGCAGCCCTCAGGATGCGGGTAATGAAAAACTGTTTTTT.

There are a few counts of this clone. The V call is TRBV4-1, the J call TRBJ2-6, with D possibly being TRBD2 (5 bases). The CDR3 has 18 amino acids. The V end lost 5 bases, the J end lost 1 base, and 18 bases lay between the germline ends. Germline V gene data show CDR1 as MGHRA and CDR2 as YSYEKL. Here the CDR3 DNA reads TGCGCCAGCAGCGCCGGACTTTTAAGGAGGTCTGGGGCCAACGTCCTGACTTTC. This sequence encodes CASSAGLLRRSGANVLTF.

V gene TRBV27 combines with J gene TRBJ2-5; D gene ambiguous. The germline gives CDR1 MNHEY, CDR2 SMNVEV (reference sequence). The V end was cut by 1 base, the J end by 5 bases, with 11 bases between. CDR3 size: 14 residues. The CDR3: CASSLFFSAETQYF. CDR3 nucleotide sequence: TGTGCCAGCAGTTTATTTTTTTCAGCGGAGACCCAGTACTTC.

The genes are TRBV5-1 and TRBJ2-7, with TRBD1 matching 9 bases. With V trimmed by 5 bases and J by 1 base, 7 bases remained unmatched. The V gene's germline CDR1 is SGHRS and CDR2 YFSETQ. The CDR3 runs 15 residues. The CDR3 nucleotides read TGCGCCAGCAGGAGGGGACAGGGAGTATCCTACGAGCAGTACTTC. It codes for CASRRGQGVSYEQYF.

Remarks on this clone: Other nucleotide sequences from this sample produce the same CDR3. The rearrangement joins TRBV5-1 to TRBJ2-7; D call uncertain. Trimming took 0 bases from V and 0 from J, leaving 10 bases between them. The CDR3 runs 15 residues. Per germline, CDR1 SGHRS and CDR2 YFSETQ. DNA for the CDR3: TGCGCCAGCAGCTTGGGCGAGACGAGCTCCTACGAGCAGTACTTC. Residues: CASSLGETSSYEQYF. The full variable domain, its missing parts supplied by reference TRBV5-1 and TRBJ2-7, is KAGVTQTPRYLIKTRGQQVTLSCSPISGHRSVSWYQQTPGQGLQFLFEYFSETQRNKGNFPGRFSGRQFSNSRSEMNVSTLELGDSALYLCASSLGETSSYEQYFGPGTRLTVT.

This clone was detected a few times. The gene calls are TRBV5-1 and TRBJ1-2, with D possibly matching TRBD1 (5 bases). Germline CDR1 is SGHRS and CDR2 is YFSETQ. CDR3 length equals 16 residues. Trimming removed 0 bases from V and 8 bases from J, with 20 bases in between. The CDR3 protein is CASSLEYRTPGQGYTF. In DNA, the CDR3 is TGCGCCAGCAGCTTGGAGTATAGGACACCCGGACAAGGCTACACCTTC.

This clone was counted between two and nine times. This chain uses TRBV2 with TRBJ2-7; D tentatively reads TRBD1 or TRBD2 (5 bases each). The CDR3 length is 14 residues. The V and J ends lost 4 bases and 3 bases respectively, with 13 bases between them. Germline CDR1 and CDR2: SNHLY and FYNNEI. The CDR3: CASSAQEVSYEQYF. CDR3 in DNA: TGTGCCAGCAGTGCACAGGAGGTTAGCTACGAGCAGTACTTC.

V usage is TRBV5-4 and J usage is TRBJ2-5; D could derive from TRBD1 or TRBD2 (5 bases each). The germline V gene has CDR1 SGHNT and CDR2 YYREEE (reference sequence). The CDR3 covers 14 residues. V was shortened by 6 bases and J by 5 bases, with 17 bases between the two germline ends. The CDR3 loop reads CASNTRWGFETQYF. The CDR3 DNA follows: TGTGCCAGCAATACCCGATGGGGGTTCGAGACCCAGTACTTC.

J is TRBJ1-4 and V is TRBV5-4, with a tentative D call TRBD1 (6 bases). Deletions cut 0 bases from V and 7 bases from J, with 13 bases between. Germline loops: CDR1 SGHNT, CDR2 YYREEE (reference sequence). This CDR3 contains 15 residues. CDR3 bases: TGTGCCAGCAGCTTGGGGACAGAGCACAGTGAAAAACTGTTTTTT. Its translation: CASSLGTEHSEKLFF.

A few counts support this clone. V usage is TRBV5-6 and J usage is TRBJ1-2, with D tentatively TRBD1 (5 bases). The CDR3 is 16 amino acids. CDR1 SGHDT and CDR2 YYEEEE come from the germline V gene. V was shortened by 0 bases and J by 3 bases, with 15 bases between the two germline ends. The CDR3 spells CASSLDGRRGHYGYTF. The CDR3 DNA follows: TGTGCCAGCAGCTTGGACGGACGGAGGGGACACTATGGCTACACCTTC.

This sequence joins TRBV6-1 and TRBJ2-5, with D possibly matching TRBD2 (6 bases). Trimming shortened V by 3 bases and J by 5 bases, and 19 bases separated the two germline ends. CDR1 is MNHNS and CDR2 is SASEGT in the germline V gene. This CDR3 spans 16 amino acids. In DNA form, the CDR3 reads TGTGCCAGCAGTGAGAGGCACAGCTGGGCGGGGGAGACCCAGTACTTC. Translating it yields CASSERHSWAGETQYF.

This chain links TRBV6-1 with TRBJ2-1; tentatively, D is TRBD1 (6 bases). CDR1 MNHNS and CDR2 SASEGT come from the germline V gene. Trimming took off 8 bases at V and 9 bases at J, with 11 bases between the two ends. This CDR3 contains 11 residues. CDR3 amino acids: CASDEGGEQFF. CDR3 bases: TGTGCCAGCGACGAAGGGGGTGAGCAGTTCTTC.

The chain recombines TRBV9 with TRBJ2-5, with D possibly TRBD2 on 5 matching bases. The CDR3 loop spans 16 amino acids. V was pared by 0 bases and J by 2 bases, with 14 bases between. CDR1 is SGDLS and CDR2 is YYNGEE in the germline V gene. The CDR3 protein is CASSVGPSGAQETQYF. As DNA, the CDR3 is TGTGCCAGCAGCGTAGGTCCCAGCGGAGCACAAGAGACCCAGTACTTC.

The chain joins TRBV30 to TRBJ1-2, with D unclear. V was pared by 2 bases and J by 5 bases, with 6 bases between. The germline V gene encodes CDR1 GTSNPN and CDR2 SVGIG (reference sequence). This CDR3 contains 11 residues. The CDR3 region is CAWSPQYGYTF. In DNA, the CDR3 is TGTGCCTGGAGTCCTCAGTATGGCTACACCTTC.

The CDR3 spells CASSLHAGTRSSYEQYF. The DNA for the CDR3 is TGCGCCAGCAGCCTCCACGCCGGGACTAGGAGTTCATACGAGCAGTACTTC. The chain is built from TRBV5-1 and TRBJ2-7, with 8 nucleotides matching TRBD2. The CDR3 consists of 17 residues. V was pared by 4 bases and J by 4 bases, with 16 bases of the junction left unmatched. Germline values: CDR1 SGHRS, CDR2 YFSETQ.

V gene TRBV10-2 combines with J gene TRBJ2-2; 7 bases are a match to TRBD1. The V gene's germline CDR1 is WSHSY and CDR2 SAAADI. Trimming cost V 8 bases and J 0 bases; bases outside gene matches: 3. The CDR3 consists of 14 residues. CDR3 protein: CASFRGSNTGELFF. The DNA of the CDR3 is TGCGCCAGCTTCAGGGGGTCGAACACCGGGGAGCTGTTTTTT.

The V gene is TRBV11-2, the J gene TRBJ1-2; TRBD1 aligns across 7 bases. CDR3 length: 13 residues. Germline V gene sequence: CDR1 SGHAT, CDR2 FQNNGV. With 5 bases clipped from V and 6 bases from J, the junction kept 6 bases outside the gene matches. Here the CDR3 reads CASSPQGENGYTF. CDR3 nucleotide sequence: TGTGCCAGCAGCCCCCAGGGGGAAAATGGCTACACCTTC.

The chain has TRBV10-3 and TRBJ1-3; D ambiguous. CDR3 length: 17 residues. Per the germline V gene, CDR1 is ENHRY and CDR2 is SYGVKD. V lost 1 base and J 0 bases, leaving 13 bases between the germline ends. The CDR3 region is CAISEWGALSSGNTIYF. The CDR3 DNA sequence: TGTGCCATCAGTGAGTGGGGAGCACTGAGCTCTGGAAACACCATATATTTT.

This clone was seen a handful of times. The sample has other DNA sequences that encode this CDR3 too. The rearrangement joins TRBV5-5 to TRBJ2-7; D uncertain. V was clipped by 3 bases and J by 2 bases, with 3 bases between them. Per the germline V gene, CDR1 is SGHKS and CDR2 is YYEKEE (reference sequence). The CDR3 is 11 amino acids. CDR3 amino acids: CASSYTYEQYF. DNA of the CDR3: TGTGCCAGCAGCTACACCTACGAGCAGTACTTC.

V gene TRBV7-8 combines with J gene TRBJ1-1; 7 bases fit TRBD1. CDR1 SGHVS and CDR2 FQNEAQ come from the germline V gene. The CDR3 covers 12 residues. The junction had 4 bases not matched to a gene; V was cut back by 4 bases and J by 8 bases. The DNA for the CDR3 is TGTGCCAGCAGCTCGGGACAGCCCGAAGCTTTCTTT. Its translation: CASSSGQPEAFF.

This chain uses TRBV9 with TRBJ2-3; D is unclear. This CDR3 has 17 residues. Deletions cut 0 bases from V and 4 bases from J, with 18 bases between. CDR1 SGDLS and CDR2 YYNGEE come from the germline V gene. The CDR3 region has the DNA TGTGCCAGCAGCGTAGCCCCCAGCGCACAAGGCGCAGATACGCAGTATTTT. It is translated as CASSVAPSAQGADTQYF. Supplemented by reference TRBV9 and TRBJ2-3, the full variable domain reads DSGVTQTPKHLITATGQRVTLRCSPRSGDLSVYWYQQSLDQGLQFLIQYYNGEERAKGNILERFSAQQFPDLHSELNLSSLELGDSALYFCASSVAPSAQGADTQYFGPGTRLTVL.

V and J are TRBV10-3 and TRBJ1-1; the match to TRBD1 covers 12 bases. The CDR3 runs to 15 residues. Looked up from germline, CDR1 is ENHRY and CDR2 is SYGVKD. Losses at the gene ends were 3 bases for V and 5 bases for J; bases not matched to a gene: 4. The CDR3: CAISEWDRGRTEAFF. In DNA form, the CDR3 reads TGTGCCATCAGTGAATGGGACAGGGGGCGAACTGAAGCTTTCTTT.

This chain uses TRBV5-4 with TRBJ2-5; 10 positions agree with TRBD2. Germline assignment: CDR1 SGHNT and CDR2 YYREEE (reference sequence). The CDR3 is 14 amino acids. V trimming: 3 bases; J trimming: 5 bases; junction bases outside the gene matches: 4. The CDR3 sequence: CASSSKREGETQYF. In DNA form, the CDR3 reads TGTGCCAGCAGCTCGAAGCGGGAGGGGGAGACCCAGTACTTC.

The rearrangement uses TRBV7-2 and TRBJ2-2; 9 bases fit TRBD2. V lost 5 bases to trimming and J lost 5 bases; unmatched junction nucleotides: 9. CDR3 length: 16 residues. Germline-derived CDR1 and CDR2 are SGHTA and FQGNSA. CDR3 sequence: CASSVGASGATGELFF. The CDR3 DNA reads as TGTGCCAGCAGCGTCGGGGCTAGCGGGGCGACCGGGGAGCTGTTTTTT. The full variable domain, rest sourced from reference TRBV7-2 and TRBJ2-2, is GAGVSQSPSNKVTEKGKDVELRCDPISGHTALYWYRQSLGQGLEFLIYFQGNSAPDKSGLPSDRFSAERTGGSVSTLTIQRTQQEDSAVYLCASSVGASGATGELFFGEGSRLTVL.

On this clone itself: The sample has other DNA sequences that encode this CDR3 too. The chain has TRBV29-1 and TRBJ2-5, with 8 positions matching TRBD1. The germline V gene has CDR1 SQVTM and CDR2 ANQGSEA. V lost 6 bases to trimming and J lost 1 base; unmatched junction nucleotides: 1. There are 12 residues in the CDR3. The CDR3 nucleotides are TGCAGCGTCGACAGGGGCCAAGAGACCCAGTACTTC. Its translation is CSVDRGQETQYF.

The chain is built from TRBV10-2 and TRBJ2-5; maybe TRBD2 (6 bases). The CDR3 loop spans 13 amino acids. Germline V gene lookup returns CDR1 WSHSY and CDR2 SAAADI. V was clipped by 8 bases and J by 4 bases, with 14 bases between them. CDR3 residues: CASVRLVGETQYF. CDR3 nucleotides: TGCGCCAGCGTCCGACTAGTCGGAGAGACCCAGTACTTC.

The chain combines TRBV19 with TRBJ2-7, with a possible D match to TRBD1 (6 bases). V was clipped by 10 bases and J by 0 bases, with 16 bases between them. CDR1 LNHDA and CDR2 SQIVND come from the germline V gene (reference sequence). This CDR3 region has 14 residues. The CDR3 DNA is TGTGCCACCCTGAAGACAGGCAGCTCCTACGAGCAGTACTTC. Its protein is CATLKTGSSYEQYF. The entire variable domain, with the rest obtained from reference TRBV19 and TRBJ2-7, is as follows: DGGITQSPKYLFRKEGQNVTLSCEQNLNHDAMYWYRQDPGQGLRLIYYSQIVNDFQKGDIAEGYSVSREKKESFPLTVTSAQKNPTAFYLCATLKTGSSYEQYFGPGTRLTVT.

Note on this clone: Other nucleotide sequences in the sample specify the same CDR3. The CDR3 coding sequence is TGCAGTGCGAGGGGTAGGAATGAGCAGTTCTTC. Its protein is CSARGRNEQFF. The chain employs TRBV20-1 and TRBJ2-1, with D tentatively TRBD1 or TRBD2 (5 bases each). Germline lookup yields CDR1 DFQATT and CDR2 SNEGSKA (reference sequence). With 6 bases removed from V and 7 bases from J, the gap between germline ends came to 10 bases. CDR3 length: 11 residues.

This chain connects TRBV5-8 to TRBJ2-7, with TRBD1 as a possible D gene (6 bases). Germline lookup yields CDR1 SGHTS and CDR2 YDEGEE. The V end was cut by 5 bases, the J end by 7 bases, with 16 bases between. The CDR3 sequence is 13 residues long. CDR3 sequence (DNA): TGTGCCAGCAGAGGAACAGGGACGGGGGAGCAGTACTTC. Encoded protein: CASRGTGTGEQYF.

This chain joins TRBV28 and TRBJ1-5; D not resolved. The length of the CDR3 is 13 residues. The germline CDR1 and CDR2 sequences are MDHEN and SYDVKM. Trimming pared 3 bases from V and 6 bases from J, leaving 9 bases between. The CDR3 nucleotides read TGTGCCAGCAGTTTCGTTGTGTCTCAGCCCCAGCATTTT. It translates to CASSFVVSQPQHF.

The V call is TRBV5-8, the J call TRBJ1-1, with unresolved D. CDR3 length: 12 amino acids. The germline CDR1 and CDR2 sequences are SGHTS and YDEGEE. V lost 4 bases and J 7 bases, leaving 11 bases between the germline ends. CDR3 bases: TGTGCCAGCAGCCCGCGTCTGGTTGAAGCTTTCTTT. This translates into CASSPRLVEAFF.

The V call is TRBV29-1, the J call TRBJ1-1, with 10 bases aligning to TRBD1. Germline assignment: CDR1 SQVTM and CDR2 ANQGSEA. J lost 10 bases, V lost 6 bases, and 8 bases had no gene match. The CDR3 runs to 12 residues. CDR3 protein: CSVGQGDSGAFF. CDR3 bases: TGCAGCGTCGGACAGGGGGATTCGGGAGCTTTCTTT.